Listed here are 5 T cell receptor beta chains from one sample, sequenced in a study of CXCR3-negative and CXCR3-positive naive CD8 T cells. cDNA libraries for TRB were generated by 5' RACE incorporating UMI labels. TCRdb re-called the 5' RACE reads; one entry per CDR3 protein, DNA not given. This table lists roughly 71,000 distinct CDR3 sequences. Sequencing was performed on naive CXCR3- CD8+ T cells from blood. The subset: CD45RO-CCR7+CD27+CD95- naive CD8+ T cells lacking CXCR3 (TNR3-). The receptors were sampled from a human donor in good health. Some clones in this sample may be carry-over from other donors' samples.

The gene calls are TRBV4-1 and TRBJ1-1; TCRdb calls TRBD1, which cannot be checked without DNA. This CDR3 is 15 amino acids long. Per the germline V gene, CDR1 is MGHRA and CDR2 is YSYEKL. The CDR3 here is CASSQQQGAGTEAFF.

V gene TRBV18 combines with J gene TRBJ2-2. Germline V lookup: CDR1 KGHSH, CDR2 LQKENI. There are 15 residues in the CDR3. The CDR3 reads CASSPPTDFPGELFF.

CDR3 loop: CASRDSGTYEQYF. This chain links TRBV25-1 with TRBJ2-7. CDR3 length equals 13 residues. CDR1 and CDR2 (germline): MGHDK, SYGVNS.

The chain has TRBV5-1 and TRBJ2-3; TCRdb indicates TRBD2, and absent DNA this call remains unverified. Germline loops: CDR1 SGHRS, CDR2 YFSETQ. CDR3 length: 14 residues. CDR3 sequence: CASSSYGGRYTQYF. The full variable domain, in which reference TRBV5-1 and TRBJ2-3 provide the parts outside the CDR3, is KAGVTQTPRYLIKTRGQQVTLSCSPISGHRSVSWYQQTPGQGLQFLFEYFSETQRNKGNFPGRFSGRQFSNSRSEMNVSTLELGDSALYLCASSSYGGRYTQYFGPGTRLTVL.

CDR3 sequence reads: CASSLGLAGLYNEQFF. The J gene is TRBJ2-1, the V gene TRBV5-1; TCRdb gives TRBD2 as the D gene, but with no DNA this cannot be confirmed. Per the germline V gene, CDR1 is SGHRS and CDR2 is YFSETQ. The CDR3 spans 16 residues. The full variable domain, completed using reference TRBV5-1 and TRBJ2-1, is KAGVTQTPRYLIKTRGQQVTLSCSPISGHRSVSWYQQTPGQGLQFLFEYFSETQRNKGNFPGRFSGRQFSNSRSEMNVSTLELGDSALYLCASSLGLAGLYNEQFFGPGTRLTVL.